This TCR beta chain was observed in a study of cytomegalovirus exposure and HLA in healthy donors. Study outcomes and limitations: Researchers had no immune exposure information except CMV serostatus available. In a later analysis, TCR beta V- and J-gene trimming was associated with a missense DCLRE1C variant. Sequencing probably produced one cluster of sequence variants that were highly shared. In presence/absence analyses, roughly uniform sequencing depth across donors was assumed.

About this clone: What it binds is not known.

The PCR ran on 60 Vbeta and 13 Jbeta primers. TCRdb keeps only in-frame clones here, not all; method: immunoSEQ multiplex PCR. The data show approximately 150,000 clones, with over 70% seen just once and 1.3% held by the top ten. V shed 4 bases, J shed 4 bases, and the junction held 10 bases outside the gene matches. Germline V CDR1 and CDR2: SGHTA, FQGTGA. The CDR3 has 16 residues. Sequenced: PBMCs. The receptor was isolated from a man between 45 and 60 years old in good health and CMV-seropositive. The chain uses TRBV7-3 and TRBJ2-3; 8 positions match TRBD1. The CDR3 reads CASSSRQGLGADTQYF. The CDR3 nucleotides read TGTGCCAGCAGCTCCCGACAGGGGTTGGGGGCAGATACGCAGTATTTT.